This T cell receptor beta chain was captured by sequencing in a study of cytomegalovirus exposure and HLA in healthy donors. The germline V gene has CDR1 SGHKS and CDR2 YYEKEE (reference sequence). The CDR3 consists of 14 residues. Both 60 Vbeta primers and 13 Jbeta primers went into the PCR. The method was immunoSEQ multiplex PCR; TCRdb's version includes in-frame clones alone and lacks a portion of them. The sample yields around 300,000 clones, about 90% seen once. V is TRBV5-5 and J is TRBJ2-5; 8 nucleotides agree with TRBD1. The end of the DNA is better explained by TRBJ2-7, so the J call may be wrong. The sequence derives from a woman under 30 in good health and CMV-seronegative. The specimen sequenced was PBMCs. The CDR3 DNA sequence: TGTGCCAGCAGCTCGAACGACAGGGGCATCGAGCAGTACTTC. It encodes CASSSNDRGIEQYF.